The present entry profiles one T cell receptor beta chain with its context. Antigen: not known. Every subset's genomic DNA went evenly onto several immunoSEQ plates. Libraries were prepared by immunoSEQ multiplex PCR; TCRdb keeps only in-frame clonotypes and omits some of them. In the table there are a few hundred thousand clones, around nine tenths of which are singletons. The data are from a study of shared clonotypes between healthy human individuals. Whole-study findings and limits: Incompleteness in sorted-subset sequencing, despite large depth, was shown by rarefaction.

Germline CDR1 reads MNHEY; CDR2 reads SVGAGI. This CDR3 region has 15 residues. Trimming stripped 6 bases from V and 1 base from J, with 16 bases between. The V gene is TRBV6-5, the J gene TRBJ2-7, with D hard to call. This clonotype was sampled from a man younger than 35 in good health. Sequences were obtained from memory CD8+ T cells sorted from blood. Subset in this sample: CD45RO+ cells pooled with CCR7-negative TemRA cells. CDR3 in DNA: TGTGCCAGCAGACCTCGACAAGAAAGATCCTACGAGCAGTACTTC. Its translation is CASRPRQERSYEQYF.